Detailed here is one TCR beta chain. Antigen specificity is unknown. The protocol was immunoSEQ multiplex PCR, while the TCRdb copy is restricted to in-frame clones and leaves out a portion. The sample has 20,000 to 25,000 clones, 95% to 98% seen once. Per the germline V gene, CDR1 is SGHKS and CDR2 is YYEKEE (reference sequence). There are 14 residues in the CDR3. The V end was cut by 2 bases, the J end by 8 bases, with 11 bases between. This sample is part of a study of B cell selection in AIRE deficiency. General study findings and limits: Only about 9.3% of roughly 3,700 shared Treg sequences were patient-specific; 31.6% healthy-specific. Only TCRbeta was sequenced; approximately 40% of shared healthy Treg sequences appeared in Tconv. Roughly 29% of healthy-shared Treg TCRbeta sequences appeared in patient Tconv cells. Shared Treg sequences had shorter CDR3s, biased toward rearrangements with few non-templated insertions.

CD4+CD127+ cells were sorted as the conventional CD4 T cells. The chain couples TRBV5-5 to TRBJ1-6; D is unresolved. The sequencing sample was made of conventional CD4+ T cells sorted from PBMCs. This sequence originates from a human donor with AIRE deficiency. The CDR3 nucleotides are TGTGCCAGCAGCTTCACCGGTAGAGATTCACCCCTCCACTTT. Translated: CASSFTGRDSPLHF.